The 28 T cell receptor beta chains listed next were all sequenced from one sample in a study of blood T cell repertoires in COVID-19. TCRdb's table, derived via immunoSEQ multiplex PCR, lists solely in-frame clones and lacks some. The sample lists over 150,000 clones, approximately 88% occurring once. The sequenced sample was peripheral blood. The origin of the receptors is a woman aged 55-69 years with acute or convalescent COVID-19.

The chain uses TRBV19 and TRBJ1-2; maybe TRBD1 (6 bases). The germline V and J ends were trimmed by 3 bases and 4 bases, with 9 bases remaining between them. The CDR3 consists of 13 residues. Per the germline V gene, CDR1 is LNHDA and CDR2 is SQIVND (reference sequence). CDR3: CASSMGHLYGYTF. The CDR3 nucleotides are TGTGCCAGTAGTATGGGACACCTCTATGGCTACACCTTC.

This clone was seen once. V is TRBV12-3 or TRBV12-4 and J is TRBJ2-7; D gene unclear. The CDR3 has 13 amino acids. V lost 1 base and J 3 bases, leaving 7 bases between the germline ends. Here the CDR3 reads CASSLEASYEQYF. CDR3 nucleotide sequence: TGTGCCAGCAGTTTAGAGGCTAGCTACGAGCAGTACTTC.

The J gene is TRBJ2-3, the V gene TRBV24-1; a possible D gene is TRBD2 (6 bases). The ends were cut back, 6 bases at V and 10 bases at J, with 10 bases in the middle. Germline lookup yields CDR1 KGHDR and CDR2 SFDVKD. This CDR3 has 11 amino acids. The CDR3 nucleotides read TGTGCCACCAGTTCCGGGGGACCGCAGTATTTT. Translation: CATSSGGPQYF.

The gene calls are TRBV3-1 (or the pseudogene TRBV3-2) and TRBJ2-1, with D tentatively TRBD2 (7 bases). V was clipped by 1 base and J by 8 bases, with 21 bases between them. This CDR3 is 17 amino acids long. CDR1 and CDR2 from the germline V gene are LGHDT and YNNKEL (reference sequence). CDR3 sequence (DNA): TGTGCCAGCAGCCAAGGGGGGGGCGGGCACCGCGAGGATGAGCAGTTCTTC. It specifies CASSQGGGGHREDEQFF.

This rearrangement joins TRBV12-5 to TRBJ1-6; D possibly corresponds to TRBD1 (5 bases). CDR3 length equals 15 residues. In germline, CDR1 is LGHNT, CDR2 FRNRAP. With 1 base removed from V and 6 bases from J, the gap between germline ends came to 10 bases. The CDR3 here is CASGLERGPNSPLHF. In DNA, the CDR3 is TGTGCTAGTGGTTTGGAAAGGGGTCCTAATTCACCCCTCCACTTT.

CDR3 amino acids: CASTAGLGRDNEQFF. In DNA, the CDR3 is TGTGCCAGCACGGCAGGACTAGGGCGGGATAATGAGCAGTTCTTC. This chain joins TRBV5-4 and TRBJ2-1; 7 bases line up with TRBD2. The ends lost 6 bases at V and 7 bases at J; junction bases unmatched: 13. The CDR3 is made up of 15 amino acids. In germline, CDR1 is SGHNT, CDR2 YYREEE (reference sequence).

This chain links TRBV7-8 with TRBJ1-1; 7 nucleotides agree with TRBD1. The CDR3 runs 14 residues. Per germline, CDR1 SGHVS and CDR2 FQNEAQ. V shed 4 bases, J shed 4 bases, and the junction held 6 bases outside the gene matches. CDR3: CASSSRQGSTEAFF. CDR3 bases: TGTGCCAGCAGCTCCAGACAGGGAAGCACTGAAGCTTTCTTT.

The CDR3 reads CASRGQEMITDTQYF. CDR3 in DNA: TGTGCCAGCAGAGGACAGGAGATGATCACAGATACGCAGTATTTT. The V and J genes are TRBV6-6 and TRBJ2-3, with 7 bases lining up with TRBD1. CDR3 length equals 15 residues. Germline V lookup: CDR1 MNHNY, CDR2 SVGAGI (reference sequence). J gave up 2 bases and V 6 bases, and 8 bases lay outside the gene matches.

The chain uses TRBV4-3 and TRBJ1-2, with D hard to call. The CDR3 is 15 residues long. Trimming left V 0 bases short and J 3 bases short, with 11 bases between. Per the germline V gene, CDR1 is LGHNA and CDR2 is YSLEER. The CDR3 is CASSQDRAGHYGYTF. CDR3 nucleotides: TGCGCCAGCAGCCAAGATCGAGCAGGCCACTATGGCTACACCTTC.

The rearrangement uses TRBV9 and TRBJ1-2; TRBD1 might be the D (5 bases). CDR1 is SGDLS and CDR2 is YYNGEE in the germline V gene. The CDR3 is made up of 15 amino acids. V was cut by 0 bases and J by 5 bases, with 14 bases left in between. The CDR3 loop reads CASSVVDSPMYGYTF. In DNA form, the CDR3 reads TGTGCCAGCAGCGTAGTTGACAGTCCCATGTATGGCTACACCTTC.

V usage is TRBV27 and J usage is TRBJ2-1, with 15 positions matching TRBD2. This CDR3 is 17 amino acids long. V gave up 4 bases and J gave up 7 bases; unmatched junction bases: 8. Germline-derived CDR1 and CDR2 are MNHEY and SMNVEV (reference sequence). The CDR3 here is CASSSRTSGGARNEQFF. CDR3 nucleotides: TGTGCCAGCAGTTCGCGGACTAGCGGGGGGGCAAGGAATGAGCAGTTCTTC.

The table lists this clone with a few counts. V usage is TRBV5-1 and J usage is TRBJ2-7; 9 bases align to TRBD1. Germline trimming cut 5 bases from V and 5 bases from J; bases unmatched to any gene: 2. The CDR3 extends over 12 amino acids. Germline V CDR1 and CDR2: SGHRS, YFSETQ. Here the CDR3 reads CASSRDRDEQYF. In DNA, the CDR3 is TGCGCCAGCAGTCGGGACAGGGACGAGCAGTACTTC.

V gene TRBV7-3 combines with J gene TRBJ1-6; TRBD1 is a possible D gene (5 bases). The V and J ends lost 2 bases and 10 bases respectively, with 9 bases between them. Germline CDR1 is SGHTA and CDR2 is FQGTGA. The CDR3 runs 13 residues. The CDR3, as DNA: TGTGCCAGCAGCTTAGGGGGGAGCTCACCCCTCCACTTT. It yields the protein CASSLGGSSPLHF.

The genes are TRBV6-2 or TRBV6-3 and TRBJ2-7, with D hard to call. The V gene's germline CDR1 is MNHEY and CDR2 SVGEGT. The CDR3 contains 12 residues. V was trimmed by 2 bases and J by 2 bases, leaving 4 bases between them. The CDR3 DNA is TGTGCCAGCAGTTACCCCGCCTACGAGCAGTACTTC. Translation gives CASSYPAYEQYF.

The V and J genes are TRBV19 and TRBJ2-1, with TRBD1 matching over 8 bases. CDR3 length equals 15 residues. The V gene end was trimmed by 6 bases and the J gene end by 5 bases; junction bases not matched to a gene: 9. Germline V gene data show CDR1 as LNHDA and CDR2 as SQIVND (reference sequence). CDR3 sequence: CASSSGQGFNNEQFF. The CDR3 nucleotides are TGTGCCAGTAGCAGCGGACAGGGATTCAACAATGAGCAGTTCTTC.

V gene TRBV15 combines with J gene TRBJ2-2, with 7 positions matching TRBD1. Germline values: CDR1 LNHNV, CDR2 YYDKDF (reference sequence). V dropped 2 bases and J dropped 2; count of bases not matched to a gene: 8. The CDR3 sequence is 17 residues long. Here the CDR3 DNA reads TGTGCCACCAGCAGAAATTTGGGGACAGATAACACCGGGGAGCTGTTTTTT. Its protein is CATSRNLGTDNTGELFF.

The sample holds a few counts of this clone. The rearrangement joins TRBV6-5 to TRBJ1-6; no definite D call. V gave up 0 bases and J gave up 9 bases, with 12 bases separating them. Germline values: CDR1 MNHEY, CDR2 SVGAGI. The CDR3 totals 15 residues. The CDR3 DNA follows: TGTGCCAGCAGTTACTCCGGTCTTCGGGGTTCACCCCTCCACTTT. This sequence encodes CASSYSGLRGSPLHF.

The J gene is TRBJ2-7, the V gene TRBV6-4, with 8 bases lining up with TRBD1. The CDR3 runs 14 residues. Germline assignment: CDR1 MRHNA and CDR2 SNTAGT. Trimming removed 4 bases from V and 2 bases from J; junction bases left unmatched: 4. This CDR3 reads CASSVGQGPYEQYF. The DNA of the CDR3 is TGTGCCAGCAGTGTAGGACAGGGTCCCTACGAGCAGTACTTC.

The CDR3 coding sequence is TGTGCCAGCAGCGTAGGAGCGTGGAAAAAAGCGGGGGGGTCTTACAATGAGCAGTTCTTC. It translates to CASSVGAWKKAGGSYNEQFF. This chain uses TRBV9 with TRBJ2-1; 10 nucleotides match TRBD2. Germline lookup yields CDR1 SGDLS and CDR2 YYNGEE. This CDR3 region has 20 residues. V trimming: 0 bases; J trimming: 4 bases; junction bases outside the gene matches: 16.

The chain combines TRBV5-1 with TRBJ2-5, with TRBD2 identical over 9 bases. V lost 8 bases, J lost 4 bases, and 12 bases stayed unmatched. The CDR3 runs to 15 residues. CDR1 is SGHRS and CDR2 is YFSETQ in the germline V gene. CDR3 nucleotide sequence: TGCGCCAGTTCTTTCGGGACAGCGGGAGGAGAGACCCAGTACTTC. This gives the protein CASSFGTAGGETQYF.

The V call is TRBV15, the J call TRBJ2-7; 9 bases map to TRBD1. The V gene's germline CDR1 is LNHNV and CDR2 YYDKDF (reference sequence). With V trimmed by 0 bases and J by 4 bases, 19 bases remained unmatched. This CDR3 contains 20 residues. The CDR3 coding sequence is TGTGCCACCAGCAGAGATTTGGGGGACCGTGGGACAGGGAGATCTTACGAGCAGTACTTC. Amino acid sequence: CATSRDLGDRGTGRSYEQYF.

The table lists this clone with a few counts. The chain employs TRBV9 and TRBJ2-7; 8 positions agree with TRBD1. V was clipped by 3 bases and J by 2 bases; unmatched bases: 4. The CDR3 extends over 14 amino acids. The germline CDR1 and CDR2 sequences are SGDLS and YYNGEE. The CDR3 sequence is CASSATGVPYEQYF. The CDR3 DNA follows: TGTGCCAGCAGCGCGACAGGGGTCCCCTACGAGCAGTACTTC.

This clone was observed a single time. The chain recombines TRBV4-1 with TRBJ1-3; 7 bases fit TRBD1. The CDR3 length is 14 residues. Looked up from germline, CDR1 is MGHRA and CDR2 is YSYEKL. Losses at the gene ends were 8 bases for V and 0 bases for J; bases not matched to a gene: 4. The CDR3: CASRPGGSGNTIYF. DNA for the CDR3: TGCGCCAGCCGCCCAGGGGGCTCTGGAAACACCATATATTTT.

This chain connects TRBV11-2 to TRBJ2-7; a possible D gene is TRBD1 (6 bases). Trimming stripped 5 bases from V and 6 bases from J, with 17 bases between. Germline CDR1 SGHAT, CDR2 FQNNGV. CDR3 length: 14 residues. The CDR3 here is CASSLQGYGIEQYF. CDR3 nucleotide sequence: TGTGCCAGCAGCCTTCAGGGGTATGGGATCGAGCAGTACTTC.

This chain uses TRBV9 with TRBJ2-3; D perhaps matches TRBD2 (6 bases). The V end lost 0 bases, the J end lost 1 base, and 9 bases lay between the germline ends. The CDR3 length is 15 residues. Germline V lookup: CDR1 SGDLS, CDR2 YYNGEE. The CDR3 here is CASSVVTGGTDTQYF. CDR3 DNA sequence: TGTGCCAGCAGCGTAGTGACGGGGGGCACAGATACGCAGTATTTT.

V gene TRBV7-3 combines with J gene TRBJ1-1; perhaps TRBD1 as D (6 bases). The germline CDR1 and CDR2 sequences are SGHTA and FQGTGA. Deletions cut 4 bases from V and 3 bases from J, with 9 bases between. CDR3 size: 13 residues. CDR3 DNA: TGTGCCAGCAGCTCACAGGGCGACACTGAAGCTTTCTTT. This sequence encodes CASSSQGDTEAFF.

The rearrangement joins TRBV20-1 to TRBJ1-2, with a possible D match to TRBD1 (5 bases). Germline V gene sequence: CDR1 DFQATT, CDR2 SNEGSKA (reference sequence). Between the trimmed V and J ends, which lost 5 bases and 6 bases, there was a span of 10 bases. This CDR3 is built from 11 residues. CDR3 loop: CSAYQGNGYTF. As DNA, the CDR3 is TGCAGTGCTTATCAGGGAAATGGCTACACCTTC.

V and J are TRBV5-1 and TRBJ2-5; D might be TRBD2 (5 bases). V was trimmed by 0 bases and J by 5 bases, leaving 8 bases between them. Germline V gene data show CDR1 as SGHRS and CDR2 as YFSETQ. This CDR3 contains 13 residues. The CDR3 loop reads CASSLGTGETQYF. The CDR3 region has the DNA TGCGCCAGCAGCTTGGGGACTGGCGAGACCCAGTACTTC. Combining the CDR3 with reference TRBV5-1 and TRBJ2-5 gives the whole variable domain KAGVTQTPRYLIKTRGQQVTLSCSPISGHRSVSWYQQTPGQGLQFLFEYFSETQRNKGNFPGRFSGRQFSNSRSEMNVSTLELGDSALYLCASSLGTGETQYFGPGTRLLVL.